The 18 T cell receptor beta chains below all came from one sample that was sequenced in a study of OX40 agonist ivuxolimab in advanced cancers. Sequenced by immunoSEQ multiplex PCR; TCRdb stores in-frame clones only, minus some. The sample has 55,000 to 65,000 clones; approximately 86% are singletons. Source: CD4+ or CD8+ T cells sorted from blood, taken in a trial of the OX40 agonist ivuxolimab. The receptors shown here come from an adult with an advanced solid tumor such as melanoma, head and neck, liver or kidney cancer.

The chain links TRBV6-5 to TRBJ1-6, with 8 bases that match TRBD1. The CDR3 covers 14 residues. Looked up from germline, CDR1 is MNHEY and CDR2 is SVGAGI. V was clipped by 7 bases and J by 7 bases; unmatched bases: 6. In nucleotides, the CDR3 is TGTGCCAGCACCCTGGACAGGGCCAATTCACCCCTCCACTTT. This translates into CASTLDRANSPLHF.

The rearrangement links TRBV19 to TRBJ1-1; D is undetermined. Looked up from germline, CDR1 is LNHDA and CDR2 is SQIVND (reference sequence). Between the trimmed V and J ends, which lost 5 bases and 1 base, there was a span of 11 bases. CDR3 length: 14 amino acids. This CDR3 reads CASSFWTENTEAFF. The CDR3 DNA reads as TGTGCCAGTAGTTTTTGGACGGAGAACACTGAAGCTTTCTTT.

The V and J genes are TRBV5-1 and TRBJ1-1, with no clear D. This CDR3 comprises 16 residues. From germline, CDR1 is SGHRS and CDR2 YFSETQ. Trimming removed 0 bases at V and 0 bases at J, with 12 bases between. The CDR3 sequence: CASSLGVGFMNTEAFF. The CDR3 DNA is TGCGCCAGCAGCTTGGGGGTCGGGTTTATGAACACTGAAGCTTTCTTT. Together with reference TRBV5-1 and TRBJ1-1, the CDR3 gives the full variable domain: KAGVTQTPRYLIKTRGQQVTLSCSPISGHRSVSWYQQTPGQGLQFLFEYFSETQRNKGNFPGRFSGRQFSNSRSEMNVSTLELGDSALYLCASSLGVGFMNTEAFFGQGTRLTVV.

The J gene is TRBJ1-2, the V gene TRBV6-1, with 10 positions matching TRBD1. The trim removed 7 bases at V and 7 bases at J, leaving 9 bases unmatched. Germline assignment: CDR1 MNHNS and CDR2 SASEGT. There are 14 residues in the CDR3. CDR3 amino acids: CASTYTTGGPGYTF. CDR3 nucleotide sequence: TGTGCCAGCACCTATACGACAGGGGGCCCTGGCTACACCTTC.

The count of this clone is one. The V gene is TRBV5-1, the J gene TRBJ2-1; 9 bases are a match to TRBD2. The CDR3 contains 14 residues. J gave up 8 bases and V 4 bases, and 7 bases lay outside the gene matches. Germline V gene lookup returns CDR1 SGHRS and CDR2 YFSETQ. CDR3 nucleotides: TGCGCCAGCAGCCCGGGACTAGCTTTCGATGAGCAGTTCTTC. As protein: CASSPGLAFDEQFF.

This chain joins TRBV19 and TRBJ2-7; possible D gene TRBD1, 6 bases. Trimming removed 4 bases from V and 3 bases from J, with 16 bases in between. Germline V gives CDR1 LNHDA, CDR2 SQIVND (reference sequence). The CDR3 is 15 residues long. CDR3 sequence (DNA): TGTGCCAGTAGTAAAACCGGGACAAAAAGCTACGAGCAGTACTTC. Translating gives CASSKTGTKSYEQYF.

CDR3 amino acids: CASSLSLMNTEAFF. CDR3 coding DNA: TGTGCCAGCAGCTTATCACTTATGAACACTGAAGCTTTCTTT. J is TRBJ1-1 and V is TRBV11-2; no clear D. Germline V gene data show CDR1 as SGHAT and CDR2 as FQNNGV. The CDR3 runs 14 residues. V lost 2 bases to trimming and J lost 0 bases, with 7 bases between them.

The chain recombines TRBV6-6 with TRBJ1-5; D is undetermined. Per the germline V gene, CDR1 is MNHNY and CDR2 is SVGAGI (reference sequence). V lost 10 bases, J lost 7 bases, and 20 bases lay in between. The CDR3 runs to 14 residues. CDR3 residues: CATYTAQLGQPQHF. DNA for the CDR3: TGTGCCACCTACACGGCTCAGTTGGGACAGCCCCAGCATTTT.

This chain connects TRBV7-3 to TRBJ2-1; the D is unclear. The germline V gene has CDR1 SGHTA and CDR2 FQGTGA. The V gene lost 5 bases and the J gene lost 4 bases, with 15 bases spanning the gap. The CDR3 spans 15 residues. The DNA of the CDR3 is TGTGCCAGCAGCCCCTCCCTCGGCTTTTACAATGAGCAGTTCTTC. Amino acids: CASSPSLGFYNEQFF.

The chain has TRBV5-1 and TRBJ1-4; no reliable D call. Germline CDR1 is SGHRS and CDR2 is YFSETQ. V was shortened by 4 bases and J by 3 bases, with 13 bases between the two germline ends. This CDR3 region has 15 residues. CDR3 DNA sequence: TGCGCCAGCAGCCCAACCCAGGCGGCTAATGAAAAACTGTTTTTT. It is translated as CASSPTQAANEKLFF.

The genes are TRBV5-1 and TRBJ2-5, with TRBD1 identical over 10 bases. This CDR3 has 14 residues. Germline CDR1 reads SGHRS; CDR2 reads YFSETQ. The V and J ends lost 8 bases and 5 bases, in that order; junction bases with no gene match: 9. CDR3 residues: CASRTGGRGETQYF. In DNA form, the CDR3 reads TGCGCCAGTCGGACAGGGGGTAGAGGGGAGACCCAGTACTTC.

CDR3 sequence: CASSPGWRDTEAFF. CDR3 DNA sequence: TGTGCCAGCAGCCCGGGGTGGAGAGACACTGAAGCTTTCTTT. The chain uses TRBV7-2 and TRBJ1-1; D not certain. Deletions cut 5 bases from V and 3 bases from J, with 13 bases between. The CDR3 is 14 residues long. The germline CDR1 and CDR2 sequences are SGHTA and FQGNSA.

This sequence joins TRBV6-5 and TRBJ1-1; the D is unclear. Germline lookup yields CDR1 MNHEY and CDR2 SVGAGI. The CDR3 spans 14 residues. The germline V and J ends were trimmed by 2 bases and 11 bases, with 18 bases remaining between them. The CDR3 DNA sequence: TGTGCCAGCAGTTACCTGACGGCAGGCGCAGGCGCTTTCTTT. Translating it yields CASSYLTAGAGAFF.

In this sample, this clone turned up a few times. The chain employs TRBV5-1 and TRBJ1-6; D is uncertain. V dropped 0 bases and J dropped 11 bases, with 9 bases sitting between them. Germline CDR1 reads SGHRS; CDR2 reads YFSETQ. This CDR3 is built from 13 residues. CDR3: CASSLERRPPLHF. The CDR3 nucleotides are TGCGCCAGCAGCTTGGAACGGCGTCCACCCCTCCACTTT.

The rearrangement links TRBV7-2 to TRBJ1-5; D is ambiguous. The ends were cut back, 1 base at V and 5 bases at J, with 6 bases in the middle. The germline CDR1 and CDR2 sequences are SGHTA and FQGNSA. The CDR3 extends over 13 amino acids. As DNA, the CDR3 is TGTGCCAGCAGCTTAGTTCAGGATCAGCCCCAGCATTTT. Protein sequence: CASSLVQDQPQHF.

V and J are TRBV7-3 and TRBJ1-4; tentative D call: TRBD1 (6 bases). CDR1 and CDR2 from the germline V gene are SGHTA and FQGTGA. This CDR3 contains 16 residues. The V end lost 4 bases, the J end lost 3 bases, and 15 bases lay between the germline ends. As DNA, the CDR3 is TGTGCCAGCAGCTCCGAGGGGGGACGGCCTAATGAAAAACTGTTTTTT. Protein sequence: CASSSEGGRPNEKLFF. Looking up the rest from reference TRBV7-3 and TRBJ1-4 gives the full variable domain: GAGVSQTPSNKVTEKGKYVELRCDPISGHTALYWYRQSLGQGPEFLIYFQGTGAADDSGLPNDRFFAVRPEGSVSTLKIQRTERGDSAVYLCASSSEGGRPNEKLFFGSGTQLSVL.

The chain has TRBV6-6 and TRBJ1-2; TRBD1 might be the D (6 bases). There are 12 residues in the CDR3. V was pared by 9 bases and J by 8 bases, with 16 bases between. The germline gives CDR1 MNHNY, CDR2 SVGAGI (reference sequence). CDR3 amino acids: CASHPQGQGYTF. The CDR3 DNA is TGTGCCAGTCATCCGCAGGGGCAAGGCTACACCTTC.

This CDR3 is CASSFLWGETEAFF. Written as DNA, the CDR3 is TGTGCCAGCAGCTTCCTCTGGGGGGAGACTGAAGCTTTCTTT. The V gene is TRBV5-5, the J gene TRBJ1-1; weak D call: TRBD1 (5 bases). CDR1 and CDR2 (germline): SGHKS, YYEKEE (reference sequence). Trimming took off 2 bases at V and 5 bases at J, with 13 bases between the two ends. The CDR3 consists of 14 residues.